These T cell receptor beta chains were read from a single sample in a study of identical twins. A single record per CDR3 protein comes from TCRdb applying MiXCR to the 5' RACE reads. The repertoire holds under 800,000 distinct CDR3 sequences, with 21% as singletons. The same data also went into a second study, on T cells expressing NK-cell markers.

Material: PBMCs. All receptors derive from a woman aged 18-29 years in good health. The CDR3 runs from the conserved cysteine through the conserved F or W. The D gene is left open where the match is weak. Not every row has a clone size; where given, it reads once, few, many or a size class.

.,TRBV25-1,TRBJ2-1,few,TGTGCCAGTATGGACTGGATCGACAATGAGCAGTTCTTC,CASMDWIDNEQFF
.,TRBV7-2,TRBJ2-5,few,TGTGCCAGCAGCTTTCCCCCTAGCACTTCTTCTGAGACCCAGTACTTC,CASSFPPSTSSETQYF
.,TRBV9,TRBJ2-1,.,TGTGCCAGCAGCGCCAGTTGGGAGAAGGGGCAGTTCTTC,CASSASWEKGQFF
.,TRBV20-1,TRBJ2-5,.,TGCTGTGCTAGGAAAGCGGGACAGGAGACCCAGTACTTC,CCARKAGQETQYF
.,TRBV12-3/TRBV12-4,TRBJ1-1,few,TGTGCCAGCATAAGGAACACTGAAGCTTTCTTT,CASIRNTEAFF
.,TRBV18,TRBJ1-2,few,TGTGCCAGCTCACCCCCCGGGGCATCTGCTATGTCTGATGGCTACACCTTC,CASSPPGASAMSDGYTF
.,TRBV5-5,TRBJ2-1,many,TGTGCCAGCAGCCCCCTCGGAGACTCCTACAATGAGCAGTTCTTC,CASSPLGDSYNEQFF
.,TRBV7-2,TRBJ2-5,few,TGTGCCAGCAGCCAGGGGACTCCTGCCACGGGGACCCAGTACTTC,CASSQGTPATGTQYF
.,TRBV10-3,TRBJ2-5,many,TGTGCCATCAGGAATCAGGAGACCCAGTACTTC,CAIRNQETQYF
.,TRBV20-1,TRBJ2-2,few,TGCAGTGCTGGCAGGGGAAATCCGAACACCGGGGAGCTGTTTTTT,CSAGRGNPNTGELFF
.,TRBV12-3/TRBV12-4,TRBJ1-2,.,TGTGCCAGCAGAGGGCCGGGGGTAGGATATGGCTACACCTTC,CASRGPGVGYGYTF
TRBD1,TRBV3-1,TRBJ2-7,few,TGTGCCAGCAGCCATTCGGGACAGGGGGTAGGATACGAGCAGTACTTC,CASSHSGQGVGYEQYF
.,TRBV12-3/TRBV12-4,TRBJ1-4,few,TGTGCCAGCTCCGGACGGAGTAATGAAAAACTGTTTTTT,CASSGRSNEKLFF
.,TRBV10-1,TRBJ1-1,.,TGCGCCAGCAGTGACGGACGTGGGGACACTGAAGCTTTCTTT,CASSDGRGDTEAFF
TRBD1,TRBV29-1,TRBJ1-2,.,TGCAGCGTTCGGACAGGGAGGGACTATGGCTACACCTTC,CSVRTGRDYGYTF
.,TRBV5-5,TRBJ1-6,.,TGTGCCAGCAGCGGAACAGGGACTACGAATTCACCCCTCCACTTT,CASSGTGTTNSPLHF
.,TRBV12-3/TRBV12-4,TRBJ2-7,few,TGTGCCAGCACCCGGGGCCTATACGAGCAGTACTTC,CASTRGLYEQYF
.,TRBV27,TRBJ2-1,.,TGTGCCAGCAGCCTAGATACTCATGAGCAGTTCTTC,CASSLDTHEQFF
.,TRBV5-6,TRBJ2-2,few,TGTGCCAGCAGCTCACCAGGCGGGGAGCTGTTTTTT,CASSSPGGELFF
.,TRBV6-1,TRBJ2-7,few,TGTGCCAGCTTGGACTCAAACTCCTACGAGCAGTACTTC,CASLDSNSYEQYF
.,TRBV12-3/TRBV12-4,TRBJ1-1,.,TGTGCCAGCAGTTTTAGGGGCCGGGACACTGAAGCTTTCTTT,CASSFRGRDTEAFF
.,TRBV7-9,TRBJ2-1,few,TGTGCCAGCAGCCCCCCCACCTACAATGAGCAGTTCTTC,CASSPPTYNEQFF
.,TRBV11-3,TRBJ2-3,few,TGTGCCAGCAGCTTAGGTGGTGTGCTTGAAGATACGCAGTATTTT,CASSLGGVLEDTQYF
.,TRBV6-1,TRBJ2-6,.,TGTGCCAGCCTCTCGGGCTCTGGGGCCAACGTCCTGACTTTC,CASLSGSGANVLTF
TRBD1,TRBV7-2,TRBJ2-7,.,TGTGCCAGCAGGTTCACAGGGGGGACCTACGAGCAGTACTTC,CASRFTGGTYEQYF
TRBD2,TRBV7-2,TRBJ2-2,few,TGTGCCAGCAGCCCGCAGGCGGGGGGGTCCGGGGAGCTGTTTTTT,CASSPQAGGSGELFF
TRBD1,TRBV27,TRBJ1-2,.,TGTGCCAGCAGTTTTAACAGGGGCTCAGGTCATGGCTACACCTTC,CASSFNRGSGHGYTF
.,TRBV20-1,TRBJ1-2,.,TGCAGTGCTGCTCAGGTCCGGCGCGATGGCTACACCTTC,CSAAQVRRDGYTF
.,TRBV6-5,TRBJ2-4,.,TGTGCCAGCAGTTACCGGCAGGCGGGAACCAAAAACATTCAGTACTTC,CASSYRQAGTKNIQYF
TRBD2,TRBV5-1,TRBJ2-2,few,TGCGCCAGCAGCATCGGGCCTAGCGGGGGAGTTTCTGGGGAGCTGTTTTTT,CASSIGPSGGVSGELFF
TRBD1,TRBV7-2,TRBJ2-3,.,TGTGCCAGCAGCCCACGACCGGGACAGGCCGACACAGATACGCAGTATTTT,CASSPRPGQADTDTQYF
.,TRBV27,TRBJ1-5,.,TGTGCCAGCAGTTTTTCAGGGGCAGGGCAGCCCCAGCATTTT,CASSFSGAGQPQHF
TRBD2,TRBV7-2,TRBJ2-3,few,TGTGCCAGCCCCAGGGTAGCGGGAGAAGATACGCAGTATTTT,CASPRVAGEDTQYF
TRBD2,TRBV9,TRBJ2-7,few,TGTGCCAGCAGTAAAGATAGCGGGATCATCTACGAGCAGTACTTC,CASSKDSGIIYEQYF
.,TRBV18,TRBJ2-7,.,TGTGCCAGCTCACCGGCGGGGCGGTACTACGAGCAGTACTTC,CASSPAGRYYEQYF
.,TRBV27,TRBJ2-3,few,TGTGCCAGCAGTTTAATCGCCAGCACAGATACGCAGTATTTT,CASSLIASTDTQYF
TRBD1,TRBV12-3/TRBV12-4,TRBJ2-1,many,TGTGCCAGCAGTTTAGGGGGACAGCGTTACAATGAGCAGTTCTTC,CASSLGGQRYNEQFF
.,TRBV10-3,TRBJ2-1,few,TGTGCCATCAGTGAGTCGGAACTTCTCTACAATGAGCAGTTCTTC,CAISESELLYNEQFF
.,TRBV20-1,TRBJ2-5,few,TGCAGTGCCACACTCAGTGGGGTGGAGACCCAGTACTTC,CSATLSGVETQYF
.,TRBV20-1,TRBJ1-2,many,TGCAGTGCTAGAGATCACTACTACGGGGTACATGGCTACACCTTC,CSARDHYYGVHGYTF
.,TRBV20-1,TRBJ2-1,.,TGCATTGGGGGCTCAGCACGGGGCTACAATGAGCAGTTCTTC,CIGGSARGYNEQFF
TRBD1,TRBV20-1,TRBJ2-2,.,TGCAGTGCTGGTCTCCGGGACAGGGGAGGCGGGGAGCTGTTTTTT,CSAGLRDRGGGELFF
.,TRBV7-8,TRBJ1-1,many,TGTGCCAGCAGCTGGGGAGCGGGACAACTGAACACTGAAGCTTTCTTT,CASSWGAGQLNTEAFF
TRBD1,TRBV9,TRBJ1-2,.,TGTGCCAGTAGCACTCGACAGGGGGTTGGTGGCTACACCTTC,CASSTRQGVGGYTF
.,TRBV5-1,TRBJ1-1,many,TGCGCCAGCAGCTCCCAAGGTGGGGGCACTGAAGCTTTCTTT,CASSSQGGGTEAFF
.,TRBV6-1,TRBJ2-7,.,TGTGCCAGCAGCAAGATTCAGGGCCTTAGGGGCGAGCAGTACTTC,CASSKIQGLRGEQYF
.,TRBV5-6,TRBJ2-7,many,TGTGCCAGCAGCAAAGGACAGTTACATACCTACGAGCAGTACTTC,CASSKGQLHTYEQYF
TRBD2,TRBV12-3/TRBV12-4,TRBJ2-7,.,TGTGCCAGCAGTTTGTCCCCAGGGAGGGCGTACGAGCAGTACTTC,CASSLSPGRAYEQYF
TRBD1,TRBV20-1,TRBJ1-2,.,TGCAGTGCTAAGGGGGCCCCTAACTATGGCTACACCTTC,CSAKGAPNYGYTF
.,TRBV20-1,TRBJ2-3,few,TGCAGTGCTAGAGATAAACTAATCGCGCAGTATTTT,CSARDKLIAQYF
.,TRBV20-1,TRBJ2-5,few,TGCAGTGCTAGGCCCGCTAGCCATATCCAAGAGACCCAGTACTTC,CSARPASHIQETQYF
.,TRBV6-1,TRBJ1-5,.,TGTGCCAGCAGCCGAGAGCCGGACAGCATTAATCAGCCCCAGCATTTT,CASSREPDSINQPQHF
.,TRBV20-1,TRBJ1-2,.,TGCAGTGCTAGAGATCTTGACGGTTACTATGGCTACACCTTC,CSARDLDGYYGYTF